This T cell receptor beta chain was retrieved from a study of blood T cell repertoires in COVID-19. Study overall: Sources were T cells, B-cell-depleted T cells, or PBMCs; the material itself was cDNA or gDNA.

J lost 0 bases, V lost 4 bases, and 8 bases had no gene match. CDR3 length: 16 amino acids. The V gene's germline CDR1 is MNHEY and CDR2 SMNVEV (reference sequence). In the original analysis: Scientists estimated how many nucleated cells there were by amplifying reference gene primers. The method was immunoSEQ multiplex PCR; TCRdb's version includes in-frame clones alone and lacks a portion of them. For V, J and clone size, that table is used; D and trimming come from the DNA. The sample includes about 230,000 clones, more than 65% seen only once; the top ten take approximately 7.9%. The sample comprised peripheral blood. This sequence originates from an elderly woman with acute or convalescent COVID-19. The genes are TRBV27 and TRBJ2-5; 7 nucleotides agree with TRBD2. This chain's CDR3 is CASSYQRGAYQETQYF. As DNA, the CDR3 is TGTGCCAGCAGTTATCAGCGGGGCGCGTACCAAGAGACCCAGTACTTC.